This TCR beta chain was sequenced for a study of PD-1 blockade in mismatch repair-deficient tumors. On the study more broadly: Enrolled about 2013-2017, patients had progressing, pretreated mismatch repair-deficient cancers of 12 to 13 types. Study results and limitations: Tumor-resident clones, often absent from pretreatment blood, expanded after pembrolizumab and then contracted.

Comments on this clone: What it binds is unknown.

The CDR3 is made up of 16 amino acids. Per the germline V gene, CDR1 is SGDLS and CDR2 is YYNGEE. The ends lost 4 bases at V and 6 bases at J; junction bases unmatched: 14. TCRdb's copy holds only in-frame clones and misses some; the assay was immunoSEQ multiplex PCR. This sample has under 20,000 clones, with over 75% found just once. All patients were mismatch repair deficient, assessed by either PCR or immunohistochemistry. A few pembrolizumab responders had their TCRs sequenced. This specimen was PBMCs, taken 52 weeks after starting pembrolizumab. The TCR sequence derives from an adult with mismatch repair-deficient cancer. The V gene is TRBV9, the J gene TRBJ2-7; TRBD2 aligns across 9 bases. The CDR3 DNA follows: TGTGCCAGCAGCTTCCACCCCATAGCGGGGGCCCTCGAGCAGTACTTC. As protein: CASSFHPIAGALEQYF.